These T cell receptor beta chains were read from a single sample in a study of T cells in Graves' hyperthyroidism and ophthalmopathy. MiXCR, run by TCRdb on the multiplex PCR reads, gives a single entry per CDR3 protein. This repertoire shows about 640,000 distinct CDR3 sequences, about 14% found once; its top ten account for around 13%. The specimen was blood. These receptors all stem from a woman aged 50 to 65 with Graves' ophthalmopathy. CDR3s include the opening cysteine and the closing phenylalanine or tryptophan. D genes are given only for firm matches. A clone size is listed for some rows: how often the clone was seen (once, few, many), or a class if it is expanded.

d_call: TRBD1; v_call: TRBV6-6; cdr3_length: 14; j_call: TRBJ2-1; clone_size: many; cdr3_nt: TGTGCCAGCAGTTACAGGGACAGCAACAATGAGCAGTTCTTC; cdr3_aa: CASSYRDSNNEQFF
d_call: -; v_call: TRBV28; cdr3_length: 17; j_call: TRBJ1-1; clone_size: -; cdr3_nt: TGTGCCAGCAGCTCTACAAAATTAGGGAGAGTGAGCACTGAAGCTTTCTTT; cdr3_aa: CASSSTKLGRVSTEAFF
d_call: TRBD1; v_call: TRBV5-1; cdr3_length: 13; j_call: TRBJ2-4; clone_size: many; cdr3_nt: TGCGCCAGCAGCTCGGACAGGGGTGACATTCAGTACTTC; cdr3_aa: CASSSDRGDIQYF
d_call: TRBD1; v_call: TRBV27; cdr3_length: 16; j_call: TRBJ1-1; clone_size: many; cdr3_nt: TGTGCCAGCAGTCCACCCTCCGGGACAGGGGGAACTGAAGCTTTCTTT; cdr3_aa: CASSPPSGTGGTEAFF
d_call: TRBD2; v_call: TRBV12-5; cdr3_length: 13; j_call: TRBJ2-1; clone_size: -; cdr3_nt: TGTGCTAGTGGCCGGGAGGCTCAGAATGAGCAGTTCTTC; cdr3_aa: CASGREAQNEQFF
d_call: -; v_call: TRBV7-2; cdr3_length: 13; j_call: TRBJ2-7; clone_size: few; cdr3_nt: TGTGCCAGCAGCTTCGGCGATAACTACGAGCAGTACTTC; cdr3_aa: CASSFGDNYEQYF
d_call: TRBD1; v_call: TRBV15; cdr3_length: 15; j_call: TRBJ2-7; clone_size: many; cdr3_nt: TGTGCCACCAGCAGACCTGGGGACAGATATTACGAGCAGTACTTC; cdr3_aa: CATSRPGDRYYEQYF
d_call: TRBD1; v_call: TRBV7-9; cdr3_length: 14; j_call: TRBJ2-1; clone_size: few; cdr3_nt: TGTGCCAGCCAGGACAGGGGCCCGTACAATGAGCAGTTCTTC; cdr3_aa: CASQDRGPYNEQFF
d_call: TRBD2; v_call: TRBV4-1; cdr3_length: 13; j_call: TRBJ2-7; clone_size: -; cdr3_nt: TGCGCCAGCAGCCCGGGACTACAAAACGAGCAGTACTTC; cdr3_aa: CASSPGLQNEQYF
d_call: TRBD1; v_call: TRBV12-3/TRBV12-4; cdr3_length: 16; j_call: TRBJ2-1; clone_size: -; cdr3_nt: TGTGCCAGCAGTTTCAATCAGGCAGGGGGTTACAATGAGCAGTTCTTC; cdr3_aa: CASSFNQAGGYNEQFF
d_call: TRBD2; v_call: TRBV20-1; cdr3_length: 14; j_call: TRBJ2-1; clone_size: many; cdr3_nt: TGCAGTGCGGGGGTCGGGAGGGCCGGAAATGAGCAGTTCTTC; cdr3_aa: CSAGVGRAGNEQFF
d_call: TRBD2; v_call: TRBV28; cdr3_length: 16; j_call: TRBJ2-1; clone_size: many; cdr3_nt: TGTGCCAGCAGTTTATACGGTAGCGGGTCCTACAATGAGCAGTTCTTC; cdr3_aa: CASSLYGSGSYNEQFF
d_call: -; v_call: TRBV30; cdr3_length: 14; j_call: TRBJ2-7; clone_size: many; cdr3_nt: TGTGCCTGGAGTGTACGTGGGTTTGGTTACGAGCAGTACTTC; cdr3_aa: CAWSVRGFGYEQYF
d_call: -; v_call: TRBV7-2; cdr3_length: 15; j_call: TRBJ2-3; clone_size: many; cdr3_nt: TGTGCCAGCAGCTTAGTAGTCGGGAGTTTGGAGACGCAGTATTTT; cdr3_aa: CASSLVVGSLETQYF
d_call: -; v_call: TRBV3-1; cdr3_length: 15; j_call: TRBJ1-1; clone_size: many; cdr3_nt: TGTGCCAGCAGCCAAGAGGTCGGAGTGAACACTGAAGCTTTCTTT; cdr3_aa: CASSQEVGVNTEAFF
d_call: -; v_call: TRBV7-8; cdr3_length: 13; j_call: TRBJ2-7; clone_size: many; cdr3_nt: TGTGCCAGCAGCCGGTATAGGGGCAACGAGCAGTACTTC; cdr3_aa: CASSRYRGNEQYF
d_call: TRBD2; v_call: TRBV11-1; cdr3_length: 18; j_call: TRBJ2-3; clone_size: -; cdr3_nt: TGTGCCAGCAGCTTACGACTAGCGGGAGGGCCGAGCACAAATACGCAGTATTTT; cdr3_aa: CASSLRLAGGPSTNTQYF
d_call: TRBD2; v_call: TRBV29-1; cdr3_length: 16; j_call: TRBJ2-3; clone_size: -; cdr3_nt: TGCAGCGTTGACGACAGACTAGCGGGAGGGCCCGATACGCAGTATTTT; cdr3_aa: CSVDDRLAGGPDTQYF
d_call: -; v_call: TRBV7-8; cdr3_length: 16; j_call: TRBJ2-1; clone_size: many; cdr3_nt: TGTGCCAGCAGCTTAGGCCTCCGGGCGTCCTACAATGAGCAGTTCTTC; cdr3_aa: CASSLGLRASYNEQFF
d_call: -; v_call: TRBV24-1; cdr3_length: 15; j_call: TRBJ2-7; clone_size: few; cdr3_nt: TGTGCCACCAGTCTAAGGGTCTTCGACTCCTACGAGCAGTACTTC; cdr3_aa: CATSLRVFDSYEQYF
d_call: -; v_call: TRBV12-3/TRBV12-4; cdr3_length: 14; j_call: TRBJ2-5; clone_size: many; cdr3_nt: TGTGCCAGCAGTTCCCGAGACCGCCTCGGGACCCAGTACTTC; cdr3_aa: CASSSRDRLGTQYF
d_call: -; v_call: TRBV9; cdr3_length: 12; j_call: TRBJ1-1; clone_size: few; cdr3_nt: TGTGCCAGCAGCGGAATAAACACTGAAGCTTTCTTT; cdr3_aa: CASSGINTEAFF
d_call: -; v_call: TRBV7-8; cdr3_length: 16; j_call: TRBJ2-2; clone_size: many; cdr3_nt: TGTGCCAGCAGCAACCGGGGGCGTACGAACACCGGGGAGCTGTTTTTT; cdr3_aa: CASSNRGRTNTGELFF
d_call: TRBD1; v_call: TRBV19; cdr3_length: 16; j_call: TRBJ2-5; clone_size: -; cdr3_nt: TGTGCCAGTAGTCCCGGGGACAGGGGCCAACAAGAGACCCAGTACTTC; cdr3_aa: CASSPGDRGQQETQYF
d_call: TRBD2; v_call: TRBV28; cdr3_length: 16; j_call: TRBJ2-2; clone_size: -; cdr3_nt: TGTGCCAGCACCCAACCGGGACTAGGTCGGACCGGGGAGCTGTTTTTT; cdr3_aa: CASTQPGLGRTGELFF
d_call: TRBD2; v_call: TRBV19; cdr3_length: 16; j_call: TRBJ2-7; clone_size: many; cdr3_nt: TGTGCCAGTAGTCCTGGGACTAGCGGGAGCCCCTACGAGCAGTACTTC; cdr3_aa: CASSPGTSGSPYEQYF
d_call: -; v_call: TRBV9; cdr3_length: 15; j_call: TRBJ2-1; clone_size: many; cdr3_nt: TGTGCCAGCAGCGTAGAGGGCAGGGGTGTTATTGAGCAGTTCTTC; cdr3_aa: CASSVEGRGVIEQFF
d_call: TRBD2; v_call: TRBV20-1; cdr3_length: 13; j_call: TRBJ2-7; clone_size: -; cdr3_nt: TGCAGTGCTAAGCGGGGGAACTCCTACGAGCAGTACTTC; cdr3_aa: CSAKRGNSYEQYF
d_call: TRBD2; v_call: TRBV7-2; cdr3_length: 17; j_call: TRBJ2-1; clone_size: many; cdr3_nt: TGTGCCAGCAGCTTAGCCTTGACTAGCGGGAGTGGAAATGAGCAGTTCTTC; cdr3_aa: CASSLALTSGSGNEQFF
d_call: -; v_call: TRBV4-1; cdr3_length: 11; j_call: TRBJ1-1; clone_size: -; cdr3_nt: TGCGCCAGCAGCTCCGGGAATGAAGCTTTCTTT; cdr3_aa: CASSSGNEAFF
d_call: TRBD2; v_call: TRBV28; cdr3_length: 16; j_call: TRBJ2-3; clone_size: many; cdr3_nt: TGTGCCAGCAGACCTAGACTAGCGGATAGCACAGATACGCAGTATTTT; cdr3_aa: CASRPRLADSTDTQYF
d_call: -; v_call: TRBV28; cdr3_length: 17; j_call: TRBJ2-7; clone_size: many; cdr3_nt: TGTGCCAGCAGTTTAAAGGACGGGACATATTCTTATTACGAGCAGTACTTC; cdr3_aa: CASSLKDGTYSYYEQYF
d_call: -; v_call: TRBV6-1; cdr3_length: 14; j_call: TRBJ1-6; clone_size: many; cdr3_nt: TGTGCCAGCAGTGAAGTTCGGGGGCTCTCACCCCTCCACTTT; cdr3_aa: CASSEVRGLSPLHF
d_call: -; v_call: TRBV6-2/TRBV6-3; cdr3_length: 14; j_call: TRBJ2-7; clone_size: many; cdr3_nt: TGTGCCAGCAGTTACTCGATTCAGAACCACGAGCAGTACTTC; cdr3_aa: CASSYSIQNHEQYF
d_call: -; v_call: TRBV6-6; cdr3_length: 14; j_call: TRBJ1-3; clone_size: many; cdr3_nt: TGTGCCAGCAGTTACTCGAATCCGGCAAACACCATATATTTT; cdr3_aa: CASSYSNPANTIYF
d_call: -; v_call: TRBV6-1; cdr3_length: 14; j_call: TRBJ2-5; clone_size: few; cdr3_nt: TGTGCCAGCAGTCTTACAGGGAAAGGGGAGACCCAGTACTTC; cdr3_aa: CASSLTGKGETQYF
d_call: TRBD2; v_call: TRBV7-2; cdr3_length: 17; j_call: TRBJ2-7; clone_size: many; cdr3_nt: TGTGCCAGCAGCGCGAGAGGACTAGCGGGGAACCCATACGAGCAGTACTTC; cdr3_aa: CASSARGLAGNPYEQYF
d_call: TRBD1; v_call: TRBV2; cdr3_length: 13; j_call: TRBJ1-1; clone_size: many; cdr3_nt: TGTGCCAGCAGTGAACGACAGGGGACGGAAGCTTTCTTT; cdr3_aa: CASSERQGTEAFF
d_call: TRBD1; v_call: TRBV5-1; cdr3_length: 14; j_call: TRBJ1-5; clone_size: -; cdr3_nt: TGCGCCAGCAGCATAACAGGGGGCGATCAGCCCCAGCATTTT; cdr3_aa: CASSITGGDQPQHF
d_call: -; v_call: TRBV6-2/TRBV6-3; cdr3_length: 14; j_call: TRBJ2-1; clone_size: many; cdr3_nt: TGTGCCAGCACCTTTCGACGACTGCGGTCGGAGCAGTTCTTC; cdr3_aa: CASTFRRLRSEQFF
d_call: -; v_call: TRBV15; cdr3_length: 15; j_call: TRBJ2-7; clone_size: many; cdr3_nt: TGTGCCACCAGCAGAGGTGGGGGGCTTTTCGAAGAGCAGTACTTC; cdr3_aa: CATSRGGGLFEEQYF
d_call: -; v_call: TRBV10-3; cdr3_length: 15; j_call: TRBJ1-1; clone_size: many; cdr3_nt: TGTGCCATCAGCCAGGGTAACCCCATGAACACTGAAGCTTTCTTT; cdr3_aa: CAISQGNPMNTEAFF
d_call: TRBD1; v_call: TRBV2; cdr3_length: 14; j_call: TRBJ1-5; clone_size: many; cdr3_nt: TGTGCCAGTACCGGGACAGGGGGCAATCAGCCCCAGCATTTT; cdr3_aa: CASTGTGGNQPQHF
d_call: -; v_call: TRBV5-1; cdr3_length: 15; j_call: TRBJ1-2; clone_size: few; cdr3_nt: TGCGCCAGCAGCGCAAACATTAACCTCAACTATGGCTACACCTTC; cdr3_aa: CASSANINLNYGYTF
d_call: -; v_call: TRBV3-1; cdr3_length: 15; j_call: TRBJ1-3; clone_size: many; cdr3_nt: TGTGCCAGCAGCCAAGATCTGAACTCTGGAAACACCATATATTTT; cdr3_aa: CASSQDLNSGNTIYF
d_call: TRBD1; v_call: TRBV27; cdr3_length: 14; j_call: TRBJ2-7; clone_size: few; cdr3_nt: TGTGCCAGCAGTTCATGGGACAGGGTCCACGAGCAGTACTTC; cdr3_aa: CASSSWDRVHEQYF
d_call: -; v_call: TRBV25-1; cdr3_length: 12; j_call: TRBJ1-2; clone_size: -; cdr3_nt: TGTGCCAGCAATTTCGACAGCTATGGCTACACCTTC; cdr3_aa: CASNFDSYGYTF
d_call: -; v_call: TRBV4-3; cdr3_length: 13; j_call: TRBJ1-1; clone_size: -; cdr3_nt: TGCGCCAGCAGCGGGCGGGGATCCACTGAAGCTTTCTTT; cdr3_aa: CASSGRGSTEAFF
d_call: -; v_call: TRBV12-3/TRBV12-4; cdr3_length: 17; j_call: TRBJ2-2; clone_size: -; cdr3_nt: TGTGCCAGCAGTTTAAGCACAACATACGCGAACACCGGGGAGCTGTTTTTT; cdr3_aa: CASSLSTTYANTGELFF
d_call: -; v_call: TRBV29-1; cdr3_length: 12; j_call: TRBJ2-7; clone_size: few; cdr3_nt: TGCAGCGTTTCGCTAGCGTCCTACGAGCAGTACTTC; cdr3_aa: CSVSLASYEQYF
d_call: -; v_call: TRBV6-2/TRBV6-3; cdr3_length: 15; j_call: TRBJ2-5; clone_size: -; cdr3_nt: TGTGCCAGCAGGGGTCTTACGGAAATCCAAGAGACCCAGTACTTC; cdr3_aa: CASRGLTEIQETQYF
d_call: TRBD2; v_call: TRBV29-1; cdr3_length: 17; j_call: TRBJ2-1; clone_size: few; cdr3_nt: TGCAGCGTTGAAGATTGGTTAGGGACTAGGTATCATTCTGAGCAGTTCTTC; cdr3_aa: CSVEDWLGTRYHSEQFF
d_call: -; v_call: TRBV2; cdr3_length: 11; j_call: TRBJ1-2; clone_size: many; cdr3_nt: TGTGCCAGCAGACGTGGGGTTGACTACACCTTC; cdr3_aa: CASRRGVDYTF
d_call: -; v_call: TRBV6-2/TRBV6-3; cdr3_length: 15; j_call: TRBJ1-6; clone_size: -; cdr3_nt: TGTGCCAGCAAAGGGGCGGACCGAAGAAATCCACCCCTCCACTTT; cdr3_aa: CASKGADRRNPPLHF
d_call: -; v_call: TRBV12-3/TRBV12-4; cdr3_length: 14; j_call: TRBJ1-4; clone_size: many; cdr3_nt: TGTGCCAGCACCTCATGGGGGCAAGGTGAAAAACTGTTTTTT; cdr3_aa: CASTSWGQGEKLFF